This T cell receptor beta chain is from a study of vaccination and CD4 T cells after COVID-19. Study information: Post-COVID samples had a sampling time that fell a median approximately 93 days after diagnosis (range 35 to 161). Overlapping spike pools from SARS-CoV-2 and HCoV-NL63, HCoV-OC43 and HCoV-229E served as culture stimuli. Post-vaccine sampling followed dose two by a median about 70 days (range 14 to 241).

The CDR3 is made up of 15 amino acids. V lost 3 bases, J lost 0 bases, and 12 bases lay in between. From germline, CDR1 is WSHSY and CDR2 SAAADI. Cultured CD4+ T cell DNA was sequenced using the Oncomine TCR Beta short-read assay. TCRdb re-derived calls from the PCR reads in MiXCR, one entry per CDR3 protein. The repertoire holds roughly 14,000 distinct CDR3 sequences, 60% to 70% seen once, with more than 5% in the top ten. Points on this clonotype: Its specificity is not known.

Sample treatment: roughly 10-day PBMC culture with coronavirus spike peptide pools or control peptides (ViraFEST assay). V gene TRBV10-2 combines with J gene TRBJ2-7; D possibly matches TRBD1 or TRBD2 (5 bases each). The sequenced sample consisted of CD4+ T cells from blood, cultured in vitro. The clonotype was recovered from a human donor who had recovered from COVID-19. DNA of the CDR3: TGCGCCAGCAGTGACAATATGGGACGCTCCTACGAGCAGTACTTC. Residues: CASSDNMGRSYEQYF.